The text below deals with one T cell receptor (beta chain). Germline V lookup: CDR1 LNHNV, CDR2 YYDKDF (reference sequence). Trimming cost V 6 bases and J 3 bases; bases outside gene matches: 7. The CDR3 is 16 amino acids. The sample belongs to a study of T cell responses to AZD1222 COVID-19 vaccine. Sequencing used immunoSEQ multiplex PCR; TCRdb keeps in-frame clones, though not all of them. The table includes around 150,000 clones, roughly 90% detected once. The specimen was peripheral blood, collected 28 days after the second AZD1222 dose. The rearrangement joins TRBV15 to TRBJ2-5; TRBD2 agrees at 13 bases. The receptor was derived from an adult who received the AZD1222 COVID-19 vaccine. The DNA for the CDR3 is TGTGCCACCAGTAAGGGACTAGCGGGGTCAAAAGAGACCCAGTACTTC. The encoded protein is CATSKGLAGSKETQYF.